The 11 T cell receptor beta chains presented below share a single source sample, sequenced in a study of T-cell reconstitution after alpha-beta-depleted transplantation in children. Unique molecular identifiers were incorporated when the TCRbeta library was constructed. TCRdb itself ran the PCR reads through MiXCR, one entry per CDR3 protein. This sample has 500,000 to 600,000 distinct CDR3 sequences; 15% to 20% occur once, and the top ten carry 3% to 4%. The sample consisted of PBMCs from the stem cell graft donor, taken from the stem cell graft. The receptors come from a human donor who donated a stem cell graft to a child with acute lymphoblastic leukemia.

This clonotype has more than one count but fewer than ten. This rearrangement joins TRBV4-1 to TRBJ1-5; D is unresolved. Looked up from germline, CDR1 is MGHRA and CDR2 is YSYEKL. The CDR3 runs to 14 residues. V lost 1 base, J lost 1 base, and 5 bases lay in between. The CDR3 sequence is CASSQVRSNQPQHF. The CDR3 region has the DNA TGCGCCAGCAGCCAAGTCCGGAGCAATCAGCCCCAGCATTTT.

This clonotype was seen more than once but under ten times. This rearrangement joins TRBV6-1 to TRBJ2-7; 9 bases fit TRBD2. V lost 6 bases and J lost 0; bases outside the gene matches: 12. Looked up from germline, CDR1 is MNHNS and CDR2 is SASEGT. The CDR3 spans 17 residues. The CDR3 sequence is CASRKLTSGTSSYEQYF. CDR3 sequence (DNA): TGTGCCAGCAGAAAACTGACTAGCGGAACCAGCTCCTACGAGCAGTACTTC.

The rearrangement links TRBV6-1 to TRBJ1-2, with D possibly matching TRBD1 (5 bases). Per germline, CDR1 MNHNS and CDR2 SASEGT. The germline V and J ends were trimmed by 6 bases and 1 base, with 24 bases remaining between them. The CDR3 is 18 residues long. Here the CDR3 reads CASSQEVGQGAVNYGYTF. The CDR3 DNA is TGTGCCAGCAGCCAGGAGGTGGGCCAGGGCGCGGTTAACTATGGCTACACCTTC.

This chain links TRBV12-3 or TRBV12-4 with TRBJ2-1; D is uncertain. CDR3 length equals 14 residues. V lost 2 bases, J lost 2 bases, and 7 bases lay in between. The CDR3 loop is CASSLFAPYNEQFF. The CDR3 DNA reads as TGTGCCAGCAGTTTATTCGCCCCCTACAATGAGCAGTTCTTC.

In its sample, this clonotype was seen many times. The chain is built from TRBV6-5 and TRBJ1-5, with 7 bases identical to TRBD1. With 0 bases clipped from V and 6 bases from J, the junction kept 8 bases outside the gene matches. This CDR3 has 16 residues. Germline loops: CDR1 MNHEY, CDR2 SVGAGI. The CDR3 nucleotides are TGTGCCAGCAGTTACTCGGGCAGGGGGAACTTTCAGCCCCAGCATTTT. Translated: CASSYSGRGNFQPQHF.

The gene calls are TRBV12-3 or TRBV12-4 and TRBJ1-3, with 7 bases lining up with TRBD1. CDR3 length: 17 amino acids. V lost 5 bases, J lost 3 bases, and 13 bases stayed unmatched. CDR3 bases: TGTGCCAGCAGTCCGCAGTGGGACAGCAGAGATGGAAACACCATATATTTT. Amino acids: CASSPQWDSRDGNTIYF.

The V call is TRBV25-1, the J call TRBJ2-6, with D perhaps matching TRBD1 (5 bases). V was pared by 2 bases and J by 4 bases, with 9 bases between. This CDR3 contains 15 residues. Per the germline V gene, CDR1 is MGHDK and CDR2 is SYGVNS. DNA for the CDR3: TGTGCCAGCAGTGAACCAGGGTTCGGGGCCAACGTCCTGACTTTC. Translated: CASSEPGFGANVLTF.

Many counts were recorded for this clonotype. The CDR3 DNA sequence: TGTGCCACCAGCAGAGGGGCAGTTAGCACAGATACGCAGTATTTT. This translates into CATSRGAVSTDTQYF. This rearrangement joins TRBV15 to TRBJ2-3; the D is unclear. The CDR3 runs 15 residues. Between the trimmed V and J ends, which lost 1 base and 0 bases, there was a span of 8 bases. Germline CDR1 and CDR2: LNHNV and YYDKDF (reference sequence).

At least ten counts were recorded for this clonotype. The CDR3 loop is CASSLGTSRGTDTQYF. In nucleotides, the CDR3 is TGTGCCAGCAGCTTAGGGACTAGCCGAGGAACAGATACGCAGTATTTT. J is TRBJ2-3 and V is TRBV3-1; 9 bases line up with TRBD2. The V segment lost 5 bases and the J segment 3 bases; nucleotides outside the gene matches: 9. Germline loops: CDR1 LGHDT, CDR2 YNNKEL (reference sequence). The CDR3 loop spans 16 amino acids.

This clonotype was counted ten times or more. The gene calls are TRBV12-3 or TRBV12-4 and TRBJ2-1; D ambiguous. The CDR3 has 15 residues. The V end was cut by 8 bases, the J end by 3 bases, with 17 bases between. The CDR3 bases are TGTGCCAGCGAGGAGTTGGACGGAGACTACAATGAGCAGTTCTTC. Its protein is CASEELDGDYNEQFF.

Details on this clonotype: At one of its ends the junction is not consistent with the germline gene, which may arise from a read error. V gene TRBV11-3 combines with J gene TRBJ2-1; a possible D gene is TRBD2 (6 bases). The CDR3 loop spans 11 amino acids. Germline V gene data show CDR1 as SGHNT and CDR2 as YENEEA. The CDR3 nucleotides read TGTGCCAGCAGCAAAGGCGGGGTCCCCTCCTTC. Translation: CASSKGGVPSF.